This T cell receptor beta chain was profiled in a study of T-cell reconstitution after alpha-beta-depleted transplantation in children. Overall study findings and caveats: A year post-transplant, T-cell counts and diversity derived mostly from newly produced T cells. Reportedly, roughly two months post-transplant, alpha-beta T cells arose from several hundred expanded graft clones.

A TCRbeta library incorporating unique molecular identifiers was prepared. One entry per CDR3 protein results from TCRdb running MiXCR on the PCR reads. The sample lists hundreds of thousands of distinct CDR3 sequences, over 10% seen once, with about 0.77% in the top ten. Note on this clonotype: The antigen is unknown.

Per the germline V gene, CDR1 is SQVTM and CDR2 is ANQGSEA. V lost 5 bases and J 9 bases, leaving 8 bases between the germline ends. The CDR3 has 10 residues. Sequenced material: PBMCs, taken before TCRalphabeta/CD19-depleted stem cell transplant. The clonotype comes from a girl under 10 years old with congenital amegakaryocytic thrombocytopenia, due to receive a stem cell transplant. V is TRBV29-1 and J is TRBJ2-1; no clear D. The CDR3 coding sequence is TGCAGCGTTACCTCTGTTGAGCAGTTCTTC. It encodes CSVTSVEQFF.